The 13 T cell receptor beta chains below were found in one sample sequenced in a study of identical twins. TCRdb reprocessed the 5' RACE reads via MiXCR and lists one record per CDR3 protein. The sample yields 690,000 or so distinct CDR3 sequences, 5.5% to 6.5% seen once. Sequencing was performed on naive T cells sorted from blood. Every receptor here comes from a man in his late teens or twenties in good health.

This clonotype was recorded at least ten times. One end of the junction varies from germline; a read error may be responsible. V is TRBV20-1 and J is TRBJ2-1, with D maybe TRBD1 (6 bases). Looked up from germline, CDR1 is DFQATT and CDR2 is SNEGSKA (reference sequence). This CDR3 contains 16 residues. The CDR3 reads CSARDRGGTGRNEQFF. CDR3 DNA: TGCAGTGCCAGAGACAGAGGGGGTACCGGACGCAATGAGCAGTTCTTC.

This clonotype was seen a handful of times. The chain couples TRBV7-3 to TRBJ1-1; a weak D match, TRBD1 (6 bases). Looked up from germline, CDR1 is SGHTA and CDR2 is FQGTGA. This CDR3 contains 13 residues. Trimming left V 0 bases short and J 11 bases short, with 13 bases between. CDR3 DNA: TGTGCCAGCAGCTTAACTCTCAGGGGTCACGCTTTCTTT. It codes for CASSLTLRGHAFF.

The rearrangement uses TRBV4-2 and TRBJ2-3, with 10 bases that match TRBD2. Germline V gene lookup returns CDR1 LGHNA and CDR2 YNFKEQ. Unmatched junction bases numbered 8, after V lost 3 bases and J lost 2 bases. The CDR3 spans 17 residues. The CDR3 reads CASSQRGGLADTDTQYF. As DNA, the CDR3 is TGTGCCAGCAGCCAGAGGGGAGGACTAGCGGACACAGATACGCAGTATTTT.

The sample holds many counts of this clonotype. This chain joins TRBV28 and TRBJ1-1, with a tentative D call TRBD1 (5 bases). Germline V gives CDR1 MDHEN, CDR2 SYDVKM. The CDR3 sequence is 14 residues long. V lost 5 bases and J 0 bases, leaving 10 bases between the germline ends. CDR3 in amino acids: CASSAGWVNTEAFF. In DNA, the CDR3 is TGTGCCAGCAGTGCAGGGTGGGTGAACACTGAAGCTTTCTTT.

This clonotype was counted at least ten times. V usage is TRBV20-1 and J usage is TRBJ1-6; no clear D. The V end lost 6 bases, the J end lost 7 bases, and 16 bases lay between the germline ends. The CDR3 totals 14 residues. Per the germline V gene, CDR1 is DFQATT and CDR2 is SNEGSKA (reference sequence). CDR3 in DNA: TGCAGTGCCCATCGAAGTGGAGGGAATTCACCCCTCCACTTT. Translation gives CSAHRSGGNSPLHF.

The gene calls are TRBV4-1 and TRBJ2-3; D is uncertain. Trimming took 1 base from V and 7 from J, leaving 9 bases between them. The CDR3 is made up of 13 amino acids. Germline values: CDR1 MGHRA, CDR2 YSYEKL. CDR3 sequence: CASSQGPTYTQYF. In DNA, the CDR3 is TGCGCCAGCAGCCAAGGTCCAACGTATACGCAGTATTTT.

This clonotype was counted at least ten times. The chain couples TRBV12-3 or TRBV12-4 to TRBJ2-1, with a possible D match to TRBD2 (6 bases). The CDR3 loop spans 13 amino acids. Trimming shortened V by 5 bases and J by 9 bases, and 14 bases separated the two germline ends. The CDR3 DNA sequence: TGTGCCAGCAGTCCCGGCGCCGGGAGTGAGCAGTTCTTC. Protein sequence: CASSPGAGSEQFF.

This clonotype has more than one count but fewer than ten. The genes are TRBV29-1 and TRBJ2-1; D not certain. CDR1 SQVTM and CDR2 ANQGSEA come from the germline V gene. The CDR3 consists of 14 residues. The V gene lost 4 bases and the J gene lost 0 bases, with 10 bases spanning the gap. The CDR3 reads CSVVGRLSYNEQFF. The CDR3 DNA follows: TGCAGCGTTGTAGGGCGCCTCTCCTACAATGAGCAGTTCTTC.

This clonotype was recorded at least ten times. The V gene is TRBV4-1, the J gene TRBJ2-1, with D uncertain. Germline V lookup: CDR1 MGHRA, CDR2 YSYEKL. The germline V and J ends were trimmed by 0 bases and 7 bases, with 13 bases remaining between them. The CDR3 sequence is 15 residues long. Written as DNA, the CDR3 is TGCGCCAGCAGCCAAGATGTGATGATAGGTAATGAGCAGTTCTTC. It codes for CASSQDVMIGNEQFF.

This clonotype was observed a handful of times. Possible read error: a much larger clone is one base away. The CDR3 carries no conserved terminal phenylalanine or tryptophan, so it likely arises from a read error. This chain links TRBV6-1 with TRBJ1-6; 7 nucleotides line up with TRBD1. The CDR3 has 15 residues. Germline V gene lookup returns CDR1 MNHNS and CDR2 SASEGT. V dropped 2 bases and J dropped 10; count of bases not matched to a gene: 8. This CDR3 reads CASSERQGENSPLHS. The DNA of the CDR3 is TGTGCCAGCAGTGAACGTCAGGGGGAGAACTCACCCCTCCACTCT.

This clonotype was detected a few times. This chain connects TRBV4-1 to TRBJ1-2; no reliable D call. The CDR3 extends over 13 amino acids. The V end lost 3 bases, the J end lost 5 bases, and 10 bases lay between the germline ends. Germline V lookup: CDR1 MGHRA, CDR2 YSYEKL. In DNA form, the CDR3 reads TGCGCCAGCAGCCAGACGGGAGAGTATGGCTACACCTTC. Translated: CASSQTGEYGYTF.

This clonotype was detected many times. V usage is TRBV5-1 and J usage is TRBJ2-7; a weak D match, TRBD2 (6 bases). The V gene's germline CDR1 is SGHRS and CDR2 YFSETQ. The CDR3 spans 15 residues. V was clipped by 4 bases and J by 0 bases, with 14 bases between them. CDR3 sequence reads: CASSRTAGGSYEQYF. CDR3 nucleotides: TGCGCCAGCAGCCGAACTGCCGGGGGCTCCTACGAGCAGTACTTC.

The CDR3: CASSPSGRGEQYF. The CDR3 nucleotides are TGTGCCAGCAGTCCCAGCGGTCGGGGCGAGCAGTACTTC. This rearrangement joins TRBV12-3 or TRBV12-4 to TRBJ2-7; a possible D gene is TRBD2 (5 bases). This CDR3 has 13 amino acids. Trimming stripped 5 bases from V and 6 bases from J, with 14 bases between.